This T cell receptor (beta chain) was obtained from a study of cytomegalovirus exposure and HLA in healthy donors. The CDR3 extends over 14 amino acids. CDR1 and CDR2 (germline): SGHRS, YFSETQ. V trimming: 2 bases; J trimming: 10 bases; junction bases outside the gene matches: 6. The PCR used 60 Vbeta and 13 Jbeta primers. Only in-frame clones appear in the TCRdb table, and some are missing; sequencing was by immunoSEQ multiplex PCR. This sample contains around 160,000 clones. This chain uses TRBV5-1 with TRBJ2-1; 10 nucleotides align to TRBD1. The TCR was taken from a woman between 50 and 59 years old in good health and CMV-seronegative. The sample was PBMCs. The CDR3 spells CASSFGTGVGEQFF. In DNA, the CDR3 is TGCGCCAGCAGCTTCGGGACAGGGGTAGGGGAGCAGTTCTTC.